This T cell receptor (beta chain) was sequenced during a study of blood T cell repertoires in COVID-19. Resolution of symptoms, clearance, or two negative PCRs was present in recovered Cohort 3 donors. Assay: immunoSEQ multiplex PCR; the TCRdb copy retains only in-frame clones and omits some. The sample has under 300,000 clones; 90% to 95% are singletons. Germline V gives CDR1 LGHDT, CDR2 YNNKEL (reference sequence). The CDR3 extends over 15 amino acids. V lost 6 bases to trimming and J lost 1 base, with 15 bases between them. The V and J genes are TRBV3-1 (or the pseudogene TRBV3-2) and TRBJ1-1, with D perhaps matching TRBD1 (6 bases). Specimen: PBMCs or T cells enriched from blood (not recorded which). This receptor was obtained from a woman younger than 30 who had recovered from COVID-19. CDR3 sequence reads: CASRWAGTPNTEAFF. As DNA, the CDR3 is TGTGCCAGCAGATGGGCCGGGACACCGAACACTGAAGCTTTCTTT.